The clone carrying this T cell receptor (beta chain) appeared many times. Its antigen is not identified. Each CDR3 protein is one row after TCRdb ran MiXCR on the multiplex PCR reads. This table holds 120,000 or so distinct CDR3 sequences, just under 20% found once. The data were obtained in a study of breast tumors, draining lymph nodes, adjacent tissues. Study results and caveats: Tumor TCR diversity was below lymph nodes but above nontumor tissue.

Breast cancer patients provided tissue from their axillary draining lymph nodes. The CDR3 consists of 14 residues. Deletions cut 6 bases from V and 4 bases from J, with 15 bases between. The TCR originated in a female donor with breast cancer. Some clones in this sample may be carry-over from other donors' samples. The V and J genes are TRBV12-3 or TRBV12-4 and TRBJ2-5; D may be TRBD2 (6 bases). The sequenced sample was axillary lymph node tissue. This chain's CDR3 is CASSPTGRGETQYF. CDR3 sequence (DNA): TGTGCCAGCAGCCCTACCGGGAGAGGAGAGACCCAGTACTTC.